A selection of T cell receptor beta chains follows, all from one sample in a study of memory CD4+ T cells and cytomegalovirus serostatus. Assay used: immunoSEQ multiplex PCR; TCRdb lists only in-frame clones, some missing. The data hold roughly 45,000 clones, with about 73% observed a single time. The sample taken for sequencing was memory CD4+ T cells from blood. The origin of the receptors is an adult in good health and CMV-seronegative. CDR3s include the opening cysteine and the closing phenylalanine or tryptophan. D genes are given only for firm matches. Size values are once, few and many counts, or a class for expanded clones, and some rows have none.

clone_size | j_call | d_call | v_call | cdr3_nt | cdr3_aa
few | TRBJ2-2 | NA | TRBV27 | TGTGCCAGCAGGACTACCGGGACACCCACCGGGGAGCTGTTTTTT | CASRTTGTPTGELFF
NA | TRBJ2-7 | NA | TRBV28 | TGTGCCAGCAGTTTGCCGTCGGGCTACGAGCAGTACTTC | CASSLPSGYEQYF
NA | TRBJ1-4 | NA | TRBV11-2 | TGTGCCAGCAGCGGGTTGAGAGGCCGTCGTGAAAAACTGTTTTTT | CASSGLRGRREKLFF
few | TRBJ2-2 | TRBD1 | TRBV28 | TGTGCCAGCAGCCGGCTCACAGGGGGAGACACCGGGGAGCTGTTTTTT | CASSRLTGGDTGELFF
NA | TRBJ2-1 | TRBD2 | TRBV5-1 | TGCGCCAGCAGGGCGGGGGGCGATCACAATGAGCAGTTCTTC | CASRAGGDHNEQFF
NA | TRBJ2-1 | TRBD2 | TRBV11-2 | TGTGCCAGCAGCTTAGTATTAGCGGGGGGTGGCAATGAGCAGTTCTTC | CASSLVLAGGGNEQFF
few | TRBJ2-6 | TRBD1 | TRBV29-1 | TGCAGCGTTTCCGGGACAGCGTCTGGGGCCAACGTCCTGACTTTC | CSVSGTASGANVLTF
NA | TRBJ2-3 | NA | TRBV18 | TGTGCCAGCTCACGCCTCGGGGAGGCAGATACGCAGTATTTT | CASSRLGEADTQYF
NA | TRBJ2-2 | NA | TRBV7-9 | TGTGCCAGCAGCCTGGGTGTAGCCAGCGGGGAGCTGTTTTTT | CASSLGVASGELFF
NA | TRBJ1-3 | NA | TRBV6-5 | TGTGCCAGTATTCCGACAGTCTCTGGAAACACCATATATTTT | CASIPTVSGNTIYF
NA | TRBJ2-7 | NA | TRBV4-1 | TGCGCCAGCAGCCAAGATGAGCGGATAATTTCCTACGAGCAGTACTTC | CASSQDERIISYEQYF
NA | TRBJ2-1 | TRBD2 | TRBV7-9 | TGTGCCAGCAGCCTTAGCGGGGGGGTACTAAACTCATTTTACAATGAGCAGTTCTTC | CASSLSGGVLNSFYNEQFF
NA | TRBJ1-5 | NA | TRBV28 | TGTGCCAGCAGTCCGATAGTACCGGGTCTTCAGCCCCAGCATTTT | CASSPIVPGLQPQHF
NA | TRBJ2-7 | TRBD1 | TRBV7-2 | TGTGCCAGCAGCTTATGGGCGGGACAGGGGGCTAACGAGCAGTACTTC | CASSLWAGQGANEQYF
NA | TRBJ1-5 | NA | TRBV30 | TGTGCCTGTTCCAGAAATAGCAATCAGCCCCAGCATTTT | CACSRNSNQPQHF
NA | TRBJ2-7 | NA | TRBV15 | TGTGCCACCAGCAGAGATAAAAGGGGGATTTTTATAGAGCAGTACTTC | CATSRDKRGIFIEQYF
NA | TRBJ2-5 | TRBD2 | TRBV7-2 | TGTGCCAGCAGCCGGGGACTAGCTTACCAAGAGACCCAGTACTTC | CASSRGLAYQETQYF
NA | TRBJ2-6 | NA | TRBV5-8 | TGTGCCAGCAGCTTGGGGGTCCAACTCACACCTGGGGCCAACGTCCTGACTTTC | CASSLGVQLTPGANVLTF
NA | TRBJ1-2 | NA | TRBV28 | TGTGCCAGCAGGGAACAGAGCTATGGCTACACCTTC | CASREQSYGYTF
once | TRBJ1-5 | NA | TRBV6-1 | TGTGCCAGCAGCAGGGGTTTGAATGGTCAGCCCCAGCATTTT | CASSRGLNGQPQHF
NA | TRBJ2-7 | TRBD1 | TRBV27 | TGTGCCAGCAAGTACAGGGGGGAGACCTACGAGCAGTACTTC | CASKYRGETYEQYF
NA | TRBJ2-7 | NA | TRBV30 | TGTGCCTGGAGTGCCAGCCGGGACTTCCAGTACTTC | CAWSASRDFQYF
NA | TRBJ2-5 | NA | TRBV7-9 | TGTGCCAGCATTCTAACGGGGGGCCTCCAAGAGACCCAGTACTTC | CASILTGGLQETQYF
NA | TRBJ2-3 | NA | TRBV6-6 | TGTGCCAGCAGTGGAACCGGGACTAGCACAGATACGCAGTATTTT | CASSGTGTSTDTQYF
NA | TRBJ1-2 | NA | TRBV7-9 | TGTGCCAGCAGAGGGGGGGGCTATGGCTACACCTTC | CASRGGGYGYTF
NA | TRBJ1-1 | NA | TRBV29-1 | TGCAGCGTTTTATACACAGGGTGGTCCACTGAAGCTTTCTTT | CSVLYTGWSTEAFF
NA | TRBJ1-5 | TRBD1 | TRBV28 | TGTGCCAGCAGCATGACAGGGTCTTACAATCAGCCCCAGCATTTT | CASSMTGSYNQPQHF
NA | TRBJ1-1 | NA | TRBV6-6 | TGTGCCAGCACCCCAACCCAGCGGGATCTGAACACTGAAGCTTTCTTT | CASTPTQRDLNTEAFF
once | TRBJ1-2 | NA | TRBV19 | TGTGCCAGTAACCTGCGACCCGGAACGGGCAGGGCGAATGGCTACACCTTC | CASNLRPGTGRANGYTF
NA | TRBJ1-3 | NA | TRBV7-9 | TGTGCCAGCGGGGCGCAGGGAAACACCATATATTTT | CASGAQGNTIYF
NA | TRBJ2-3 | NA | TRBV6-5 | TGTGCCAGCGGCCAAAAAGATACGCAGTATTTT | CASGQKDTQYF
NA | TRBJ1-1 | NA | TRBV7-2 | TGTGCCAGCAGCCTCCTAGGATCGAACACTGAAGCTTTCTTT | CASSLLGSNTEAFF
NA | TRBJ1-2 | NA | TRBV14 | TGTGCCAGCAGCCGAGCCGGGACCGCAGAATTTAACTATGGCTACACCTTC | CASSRAGTAEFNYGYTF
NA | TRBJ1-2 | NA | TRBV21-1 | TGTGCCAGCAGCAAGTTTCGGAGACAGGGAAAAAACTATGGCTACACCTTC | CASSKFRRQGKNYGYTF
few | TRBJ2-5 | TRBD2 | TRBV30 | TGTGCCTGGAATCCAGCGGGGGGAGTAGAGACCCAGTACTTC | CAWNPAGGVETQYF
NA | TRBJ1-1 | NA | TRBV6-1 | TGTGCTGGGGGCAGGGTGGCTGAAGCTTTCTTT | CAGGRVAEAFF
few | TRBJ1-2 | NA | TRBV29-1 | TGCAGCGTTGGACAGCCTAACTATGGCTACACCTTC | CSVGQPNYGYTF
NA | TRBJ1-2 | TRBD1 | TRBV28 | TGTGCCAGCAGCCACAGGGGAGGCTACACCTTC | CASSHRGGYTF
NA | TRBJ2-7 | NA | TRBV25-1 | TGTGCCAGCAGTGAATCAAGGGGTGGGACCTACGAGCAGTACTTC | CASSESRGGTYEQYF
NA | TRBJ2-5 | TRBD1 | TRBV6-6 | TGTGCCAGCAGTACCCGGGGACAGGGGGGGACCCAGTACTTC | CASSTRGQGGTQYF
NA | TRBJ1-1 | NA | TRBV30 | TGTGCCTGGAGGGTGGGGGGGTCTGGGACTGAAGCTTTCTTT | CAWRVGGSGTEAFF
NA | TRBJ2-4 | TRBD2 | TRBV28 | TGTGCCAGCAGTCCAAGCGGGGAAGCCAAAAACATTCAGTACTTC | CASSPSGEAKNIQYF
medium-sized | TRBJ2-7 | NA | TRBV5-4 | TGTGCCAGCAGCTTCGGGTGGTATAGCTCCTACGAGCAGTACTTC | CASSFGWYSSYEQYF
NA | TRBJ1-4 | NA | TRBV28 | TGTGCCAGCAGTCGCCCCGCGGGAGCAACTAATGAAAAACTGTTTTTT | CASSRPAGATNEKLFF
NA | TRBJ1-1 | TRBD1 | TRBV9 | TGTGCCAGCAGCGTGTTACAGGGGGCTACGAACACTGAAGCTTTCTTT | CASSVLQGATNTEAFF
few | TRBJ1-2 | TRBD1 | TRBV6-1 | TGTGCCAGTCATGACAGGGGGGGAATCTATGGCTACACCTTC | CASHDRGGIYGYTF
NA | TRBJ1-3 | TRBD1 | TRBV5-1 | TGCGCCAGCAGCACCCGGGACAGGGGTGGAGGACGAGACACCATATATTTT | CASSTRDRGGGRDTIYF
NA | TRBJ1-5 | NA | TRBV6-5 | TGTGCCAGCAGCTTAGATTATCGGGGGGGCCAGCCCCAGCATTTT | CASSLDYRGGQPQHF
NA | TRBJ2-7 | TRBD2 | TRBV2 | TGTGCCAGCAGAGAAACTAGCGGGATCTTCGGGGCCGAGCAGTACTTC | CASRETSGIFGAEQYF
NA | TRBJ1-6 | TRBD1 | TRBV7-2 | TGTGCCAGCAGCTTAGACACTGGACAGGGGAATTCACCCCTCCACTTT | CASSLDTGQGNSPLHF
NA | TRBJ1-1 | NA | TRBV5-4 | TGTGCCAGCAGCCCGGGGGGCATGAACACTGAAGCTTTCTTT | CASSPGGMNTEAFF
NA | TRBJ2-7 | NA | TRBV6-1 | TGTGCCAGCAGTGAGCGGTACGAGCAGTACTTC | CASSERYEQYF
few | TRBJ1-2 | NA | TRBV5-1 | TGCGCCAGCAGCTTGGACGGGGAAGGGAACTATGGCTACACCTTC | CASSLDGEGNYGYTF
NA | TRBJ2-2 | NA | TRBV4-3 | TGCGCCAGCCAAGAGGGAATAGGGGGGGAGCTGTTTTTT | CASQEGIGGELFF
NA | TRBJ2-7 | NA | TRBV30 | TGTGCCTGGAGTGTATGGTCCTACGAGCAGTACTTC | CAWSVWSYEQYF
few | TRBJ2-7 | NA | TRBV20-1 | TGCAGTGCTAGAACCTCCTACGAGCAGTACTTC | CSARTSYEQYF
NA | TRBJ1-6 | NA | TRBV28 | TGTGCCAGCGGCCAGGGGATATATAATTCACCCCTCCACTTT | CASGQGIYNSPLHF